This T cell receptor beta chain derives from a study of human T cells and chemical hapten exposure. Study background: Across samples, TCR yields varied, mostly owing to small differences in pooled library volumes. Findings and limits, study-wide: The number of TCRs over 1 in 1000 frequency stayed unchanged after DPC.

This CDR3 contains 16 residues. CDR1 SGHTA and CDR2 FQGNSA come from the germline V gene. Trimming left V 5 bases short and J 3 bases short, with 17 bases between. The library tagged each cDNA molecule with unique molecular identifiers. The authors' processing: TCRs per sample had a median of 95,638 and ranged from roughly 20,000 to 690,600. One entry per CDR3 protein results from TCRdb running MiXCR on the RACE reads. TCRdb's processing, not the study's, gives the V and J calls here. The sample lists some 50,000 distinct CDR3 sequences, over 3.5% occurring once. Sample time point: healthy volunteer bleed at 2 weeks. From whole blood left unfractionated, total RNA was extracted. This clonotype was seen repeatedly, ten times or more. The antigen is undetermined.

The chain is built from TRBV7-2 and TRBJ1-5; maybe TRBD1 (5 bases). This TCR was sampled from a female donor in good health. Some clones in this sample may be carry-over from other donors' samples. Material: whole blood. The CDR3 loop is CASSPTGGGINQPQHF. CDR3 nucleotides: TGTGCCAGCAGCCCAACGGGTGGGGGGATCAATCAGCCCCAGCATTTT.